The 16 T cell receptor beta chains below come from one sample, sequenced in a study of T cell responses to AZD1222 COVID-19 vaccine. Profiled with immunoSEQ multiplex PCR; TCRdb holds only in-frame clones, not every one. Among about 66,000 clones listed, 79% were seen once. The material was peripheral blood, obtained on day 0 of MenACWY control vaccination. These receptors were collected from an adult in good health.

Here the CDR3 DNA reads TGTGCCAGTAGTATAACGGGGAATGCAGCTAGCACAGATACGCAGTATTTT. It is translated as CASSITGNAASTDTQYF. The V and J genes are TRBV19 and TRBJ2-3; TRBD2 might be the D (5 bases). The V end was cut by 2 bases, the J end by 0 bases, with 15 bases between. The CDR3 loop spans 17 amino acids. The germline CDR1 and CDR2 sequences are LNHDA and SQIVND (reference sequence).

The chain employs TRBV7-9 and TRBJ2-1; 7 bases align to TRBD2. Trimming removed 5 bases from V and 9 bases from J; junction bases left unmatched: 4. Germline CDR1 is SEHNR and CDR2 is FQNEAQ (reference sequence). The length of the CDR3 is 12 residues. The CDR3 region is CASSPWGGEQFF. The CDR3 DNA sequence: TGTGCCAGCAGCCCTTGGGGGGGTGAGCAGTTCTTC.

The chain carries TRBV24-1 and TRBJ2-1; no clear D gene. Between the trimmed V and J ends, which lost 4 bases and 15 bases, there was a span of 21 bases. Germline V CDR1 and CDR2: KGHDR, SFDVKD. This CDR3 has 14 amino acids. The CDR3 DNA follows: TGTGCCACCAGTGACCCACAGTATCCTAGGGCTCGGTTCTTC. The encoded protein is CATSDPQYPRARFF.

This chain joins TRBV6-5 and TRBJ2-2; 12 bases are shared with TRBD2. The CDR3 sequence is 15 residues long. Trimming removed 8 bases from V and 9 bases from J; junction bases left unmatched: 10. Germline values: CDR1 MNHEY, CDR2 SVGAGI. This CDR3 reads CASSNIGTSGRELFF. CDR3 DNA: TGTGCCAGCTCCAATATCGGGACTAGCGGGCGGGAGCTGTTTTTT.

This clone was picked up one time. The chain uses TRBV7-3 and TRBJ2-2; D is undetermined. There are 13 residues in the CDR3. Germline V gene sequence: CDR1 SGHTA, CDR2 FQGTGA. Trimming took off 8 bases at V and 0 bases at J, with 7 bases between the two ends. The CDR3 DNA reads TGTGCCAGCGGAACCTCGAACACCGGGGAGCTGTTTTTT. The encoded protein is CASGTSNTGELFF.

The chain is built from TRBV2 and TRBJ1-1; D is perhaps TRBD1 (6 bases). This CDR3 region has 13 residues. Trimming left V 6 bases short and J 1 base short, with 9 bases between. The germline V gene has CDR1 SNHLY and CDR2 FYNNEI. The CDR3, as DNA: TGTGCCAGCAGGAGGGGACAGAACACTGAAGCTTTCTTT. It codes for CASRRGQNTEAFF. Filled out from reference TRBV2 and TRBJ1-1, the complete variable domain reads EPEVTQTPSHQVTQMGQEVILRCVPISNHLYFYWYRQILGQKVEFLVSFYNNEISEKSEIFDDQFSVERPDGSNFTLKIRSTKLEDSAMYFCASRRGQNTEAFFGQGTRLTVV.

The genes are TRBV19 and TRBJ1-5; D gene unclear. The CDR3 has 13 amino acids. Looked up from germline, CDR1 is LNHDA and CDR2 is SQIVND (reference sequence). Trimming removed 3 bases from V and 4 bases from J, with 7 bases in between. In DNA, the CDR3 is TGTGCCAGTAGTATTGGGGTTAATCAGCCCCAGCATTTT. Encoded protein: CASSIGVNQPQHF.

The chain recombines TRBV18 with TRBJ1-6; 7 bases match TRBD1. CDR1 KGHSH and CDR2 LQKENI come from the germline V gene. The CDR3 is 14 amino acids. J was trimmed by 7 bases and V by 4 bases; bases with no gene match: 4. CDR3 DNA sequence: TGTGCCAGCTCACAGGACAGGCTCAATTCACCCCTCCACTTT. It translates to CASSQDRLNSPLHF.

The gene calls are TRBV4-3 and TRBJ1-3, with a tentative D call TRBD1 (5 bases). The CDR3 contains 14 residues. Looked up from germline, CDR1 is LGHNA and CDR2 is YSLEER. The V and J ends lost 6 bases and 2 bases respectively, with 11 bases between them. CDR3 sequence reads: CASSPGGTGNTIYF. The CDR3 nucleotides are TGCGCCAGCAGTCCCGGGGGGACTGGAAACACCATATATTTT.

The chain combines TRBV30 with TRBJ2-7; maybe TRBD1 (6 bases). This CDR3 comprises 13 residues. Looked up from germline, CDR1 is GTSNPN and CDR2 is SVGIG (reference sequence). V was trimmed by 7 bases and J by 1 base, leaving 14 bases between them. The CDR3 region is CASSGTRSYEQYF. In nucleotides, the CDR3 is TGTGCCTCTTCCGGGACACGATCCTACGAGCAGTACTTC.

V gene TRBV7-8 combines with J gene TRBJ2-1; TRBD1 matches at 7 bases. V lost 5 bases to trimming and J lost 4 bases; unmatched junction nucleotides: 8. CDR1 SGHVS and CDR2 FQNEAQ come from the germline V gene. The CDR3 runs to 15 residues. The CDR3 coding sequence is TGTGCCAGCAGCCCGAGGGGGCGTGGGTACAATGAGCAGTTCTTC. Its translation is CASSPRGRGYNEQFF. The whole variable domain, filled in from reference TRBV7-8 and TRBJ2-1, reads GAGVSQSPRYKVAKRGQDVALRCDPISGHVSLFWYQQALGQGPEFLTYFQNEAQLDKSGLPSDRFFAERPEGSVSTLKIQRTQQEDSAVYLCASSPRGRGYNEQFFGPGTRLTVL.

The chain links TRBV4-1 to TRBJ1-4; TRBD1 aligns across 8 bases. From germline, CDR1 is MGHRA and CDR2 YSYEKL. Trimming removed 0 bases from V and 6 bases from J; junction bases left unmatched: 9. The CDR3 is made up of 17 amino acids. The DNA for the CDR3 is TGCGCCAGCAGCCAAGATCCTTGGGGGACAGGTGATGAAAAACTGTTTTTT. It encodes CASSQDPWGTGDEKLFF.

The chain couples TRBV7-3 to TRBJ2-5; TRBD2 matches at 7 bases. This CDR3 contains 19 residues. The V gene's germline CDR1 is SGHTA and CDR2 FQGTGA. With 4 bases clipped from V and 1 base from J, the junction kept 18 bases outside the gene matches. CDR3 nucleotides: TGTGCCAGCAGCTCCGACAGACTAGTTACTTCGGGAGGCCAAGAGACCCAGTACTTC. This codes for CASSSDRLVTSGGQETQYF.

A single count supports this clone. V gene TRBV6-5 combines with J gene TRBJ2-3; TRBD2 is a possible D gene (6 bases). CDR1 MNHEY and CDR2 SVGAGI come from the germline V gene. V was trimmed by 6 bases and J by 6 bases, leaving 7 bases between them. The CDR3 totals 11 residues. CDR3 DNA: TGTGCCAGCAGCCGGGGGGATACGCAGTATTTT. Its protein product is CASSRGDTQYF.

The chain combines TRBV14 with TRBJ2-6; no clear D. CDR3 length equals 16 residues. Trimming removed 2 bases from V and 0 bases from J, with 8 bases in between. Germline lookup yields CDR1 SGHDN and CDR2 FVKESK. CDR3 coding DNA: TGTGCCAGCAGCCAAACTCGGTCCTCTGGGGCCAACGTCCTGACTTTC. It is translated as CASSQTRSSGANVLTF.

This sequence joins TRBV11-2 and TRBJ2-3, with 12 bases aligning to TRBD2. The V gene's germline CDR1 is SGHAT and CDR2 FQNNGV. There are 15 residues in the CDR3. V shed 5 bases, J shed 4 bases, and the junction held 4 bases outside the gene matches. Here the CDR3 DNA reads TGTGCCAGCAGCCCTAGCGGGAGGGGGTCAGATACGCAGTATTTT. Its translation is CASSPSGRGSDTQYF.